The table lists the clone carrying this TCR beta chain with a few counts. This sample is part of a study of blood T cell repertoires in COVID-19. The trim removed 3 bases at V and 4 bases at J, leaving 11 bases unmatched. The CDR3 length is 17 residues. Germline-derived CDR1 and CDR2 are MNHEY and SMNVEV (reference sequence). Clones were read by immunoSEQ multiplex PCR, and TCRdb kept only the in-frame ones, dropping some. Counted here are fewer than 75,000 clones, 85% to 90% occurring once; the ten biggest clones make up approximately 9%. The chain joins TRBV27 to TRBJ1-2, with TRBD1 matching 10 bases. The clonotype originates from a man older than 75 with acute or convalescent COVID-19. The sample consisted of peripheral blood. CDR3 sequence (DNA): TGTGCCAGCAGTTTCGGGGGTGGGACAGGGGAAGCCTATGGCTACACCTTC. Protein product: CASSFGGGTGEAYGYTF.